This T cell receptor beta chain derives from a study of identifying expanded T cells in peripheral blood (dated by TCRdb to between 2018 and 2021). Notes on the research overall: Four technical replicates, made by sequencing separate aliquots from the same pool of genomic DNA, were compared pairwise.

Note on this clone: The specificity of this receptor is unknown. No base quality values were provided; no much bigger clone lies one nucleotide off.

TCRbeta CDR3 regions were profiled with the immunoSEQ Assay using bias-controlled multiplex PCR amplification of genomic DNA. For the original study's pipeline: The absolute abundance of each unique TCRbeta CDR3 region was quantified after sequences were collapsed and filtered. Differential abundance was tested with two models: a binomial (Fisher-equivalent) model and a beta-binomial model that adds time-dependent variance fitted from healthy donors. Clones with fewer than 5 combined templates were removed, and a clone was called differentially abundant if the clone's Benjamini-Hochberg FDR was below 0.01. Beta-binomial variance was modeled as a function of total template count across the two samples using the form v = (b*log(k)+a)^2. What TCRdb holds here is the immuneACCESS table cut down to in-frame rearrangements. Part of the clones is not present; checked against another copy, under half of the missing clones reflect an unresolved V gene, and the others are unexplained. V and J calls and clone size come straight from that table; D and trimming were deduced from the DNA. This sample gives about 98,000 clones in total; approximately 88% of them show up just once. The ten largest clones represent around an eighth of the sample.

During the collection period, no immune events, such as infections, were documented for the healthy donors. Healthy-donor blood repertoires served as a training cohort to calibrate time-dependent variance in a beta-binomial model of T-cell clone differential abundance. There were about ten healthy donors in the training cohort, of whom 3 were female and 7 were male. Donor ages ranged from about 25 to 64 years, with an average of roughly 47 years. Obtained from a commercial supplier, whole blood was collected from each healthy donor at three time points set around 14 days apart. Genomic DNA was extracted from unsorted whole blood for immunosequencing. The CDR3 spans 12 residues, from the cysteine through the phenylalanine. The DNA shown is the 36-base CDR3, in frame from base 1. The germline V gene sets CDR1 to MDHEN and CDR2 to SYDVKM. V and J lose 4 bases and 7 bases, and a span of 8 bases separates them.

Results and caveats for the whole study, not just this receptor: In all healthy donors, the variance in clone template counts between samples taken two weeks apart rose significantly as total template count increased. Between technical replicates the binomial model flagged roughly 1.1 differentially abundant clones, whereas over around two weeks the binomial model flagged about 16.4 and over approximately 4 weeks around 20. The authors expected that over much longer intervals, such as months to years, biological variance in healthy repertoires might increase even further. Across all healthy-donor time intervals, the beta-binomial model significantly cut both the number of clones called differentially abundant and the false-positive rate.

The sample comprised blood. The TCR was taken from a person aged 18 to 70 in good health. The chain is encoded by TRBV28 joined to TRBJ1-5, with an unclear D gene assignment. The CDR3 amino acid sequence is: CASSSQLQPQHF. The DNA reads TGTGCCAGCAGTTCCCAATTGCAGCCCCAGCATTTT.